The 17 T cell receptor beta chains presented below share a single source sample, sequenced in a study of cytomegalovirus exposure and HLA in healthy donors. PCR involved 60 Vbeta and 13 Jbeta primers. The assay was immunoSEQ multiplex PCR, and TCRdb's table has in-frame clones only and misses some. The profile covers some 95,000 clones, with just over 65% appearing a single time and 2.1% taken by the ten largest. Sequencing was carried out using PBMCs. These receptors came from a man aged 30 to 45 in good health and CMV-seronegative.

The J gene is TRBJ2-7, the V gene TRBV14, with 7 bases matching TRBD2. The CDR3 spans 15 residues. Germline loops: CDR1 SGHDN, CDR2 FVKESK. V was clipped by 4 bases and J by 6 bases; unmatched bases: 12. CDR3 DNA sequence: TGTGCCAGCAGCCCACTTGGGCGGGAGAGGGTCGAGCAGTACTTC. It codes for CASSPLGRERVEQYF.

The gene calls are TRBV28 and TRBJ2-3; 7 positions agree with TRBD2. CDR1 is MDHEN, CDR2 SYDVKM, per germline. The CDR3 sequence is 16 residues long. Germline trimming cut 7 bases from V and 2 bases from J; bases unmatched to any gene: 12. DNA for the CDR3: TGTGCCAGCACCTCTCGACGGGACTACCACACAGATACGCAGTATTTT. Protein sequence: CASTSRRDYHTDTQYF. The full variable domain, its missing parts supplied by reference TRBV28 and TRBJ2-3, is DVKVTQSSRYLVKRTGEKVFLECVQDMDHENMFWYRQDPGLGLRLIYFSYDVKMKEKGDIPEGYSVSREKKERFSLILESASTNQTSMYLCASTSRRDYHTDTQYFGPGTRLTVL.

The chain uses TRBV30 and TRBJ2-7; no reliable D call. This CDR3 is 12 amino acids long. V was shortened by 2 bases and J by 2 bases, with 7 bases between the two germline ends. Germline V gives CDR1 GTSNPN, CDR2 SVGIG (reference sequence). The CDR3 spells CAWSSFPYEQYF. The CDR3 region has the DNA TGTGCCTGGAGTTCATTCCCCTACGAGCAGTACTTC.

This clone has just a few counts. The chain couples TRBV7-2 to TRBJ2-5; TRBD2 agrees at 11 bases. Unmatched junction bases numbered 6, after V lost 1 base and J lost 2 bases. In germline, CDR1 is SGHTA, CDR2 FQGNSA. CDR3 size: 17 residues. CDR3 DNA sequence: TGTGCCAGCAGCTTAGTGGCTAGCGGGAGGCCTCAAGAGACCCAGTACTTC. Its translation: CASSLVASGRPQETQYF.

The V gene is TRBV15, the J gene TRBJ1-6; D is ambiguous. Germline lookup yields CDR1 LNHNV and CDR2 YYDKDF (reference sequence). The CDR3 length is 14 residues. The V and J ends lost 5 bases and 10 bases respectively, with 15 bases between them. The CDR3 DNA reads TGTGCCACCAGCCCAAGCGAGGAGGAGTCACCCCTCCACTTT. Translating gives CATSPSEEESPLHF.

This chain uses TRBV28 with TRBJ2-3, with D possibly matching TRBD1 (6 bases). Germline CDR1 reads MDHEN; CDR2 reads SYDVKM. V dropped 6 bases and J dropped 3 bases, with 13 bases sitting between them. The CDR3 consists of 14 residues. Written as DNA, the CDR3 is TGTGCCAGCAGCCGGGCAGGGGTAACAGATACGCAGTATTTT. Translating gives CASSRAGVTDTQYF.

V gene TRBV6-6 combines with J gene TRBJ2-7; a possible D gene is TRBD1 (6 bases). There are 15 residues in the CDR3. The germline CDR1 and CDR2 sequences are MNHNY and SVGAGI (reference sequence). The V and J ends lost 3 bases and 2 bases respectively, with 14 bases between them. CDR3 sequence reads: CASSYRQGQTYEQYF. The DNA of the CDR3 is TGTGCCAGCAGTTATCGCCAGGGGCAAACCTACGAGCAGTACTTC.

In its sample, this clone was seen a few times. The chain has TRBV28 and TRBJ1-1; D gene unclear. V lost 3 bases and J lost 1, with 12 bases in between. The CDR3 spans 15 residues. Germline V lookup: CDR1 MDHEN, CDR2 SYDVKM. The CDR3: CASSFEMRSNTEAFF. As DNA, the CDR3 is TGTGCCAGCAGTTTCGAGATGAGGTCGAACACTGAAGCTTTCTTT. Full variable domain (missing parts from reference TRBV28 and TRBJ1-1): DVKVTQSSRYLVKRTGEKVFLECVQDMDHENMFWYRQDPGLGLRLIYFSYDVKMKEKGDIPEGYSVSREKKERFSLILESASTNQTSMYLCASSFEMRSNTEAFFGQGTRLTVV.

This clone was observed a few times. The chain carries TRBV29-1 and TRBJ2-1; 7 bases align to TRBD2. Germline lookup yields CDR1 SQVTM and CDR2 ANQGSEA. CDR3 size: 12 residues. V was clipped by 7 bases and J by 6 bases; unmatched bases: 6. The CDR3 spells CSGVTSVNEQFF. The CDR3 DNA reads TGCAGCGGCGTTACTAGCGTCAATGAGCAGTTCTTC.

This clone was observed a single time. The chain carries TRBV6-5 and TRBJ2-2; D is unresolved. From germline, CDR1 is MNHEY and CDR2 SVGAGI. The length of the CDR3 is 14 residues. With 1 base removed from V and 7 bases from J, the gap between germline ends came to 10 bases. CDR3 region: CASSYLSDDGELFF. The CDR3 DNA is TGTGCCAGCAGTTACTTATCAGATGACGGGGAGCTGTTTTTT.

This chain joins TRBV7-2 and TRBJ1-2; the match to TRBD1 covers 8 bases. The length of the CDR3 is 16 residues. Trimming took 1 base from V and 7 from J; bases not matched to a gene: 11. Germline assignment: CDR1 SGHTA and CDR2 FQGNSA. CDR3 sequence: CASSLGTGSSMGGYTF. CDR3 coding DNA: TGTGCCAGCAGCTTAGGGACAGGGTCCTCCATGGGTGGCTACACCTTC.

This clone was counted once. J is TRBJ2-7 and V is TRBV5-6; TRBD2 is a possible D gene (5 bases). The V end lost 3 bases, the J end lost 2 bases, and 21 bases lay between the germline ends. Germline V gives CDR1 SGHDT, CDR2 YYEEEE. CDR3 size: 17 residues. DNA of the CDR3: TGTGCCAGCAGCTCCGACGGACCCGTAGCGAGAACCTACGAGCAGTACTTC. This gives the protein CASSSDGPVARTYEQYF.

This clone appeared a few times. The chain couples TRBV6-5 to TRBJ1-2; D gene unclear. The V and J ends lost 6 bases and 7 bases respectively, with 9 bases between them. Germline CDR1 is MNHEY and CDR2 is SVGAGI. CDR3 length equals 11 residues. CDR3 sequence: CASRTRFGYTF. The CDR3 DNA reads TGTGCCAGCAGGACGCGGTTTGGCTACACCTTC.

This chain uses TRBV28 with TRBJ2-7; 8 nucleotides match TRBD1. Germline CDR1 MDHEN, CDR2 SYDVKM. The CDR3 is 12 residues long. J was trimmed by 5 bases and V by 4 bases; bases with no gene match: 1. As DNA, the CDR3 is TGTGCCAGCAGTTCAGGGGGCCACGAGCAGTACTTC. It yields the protein CASSSGGHEQYF.

J is TRBJ1-1 and V is TRBV30; D call uncertain. The CDR3 length is 14 residues. Per the germline V gene, CDR1 is GTSNPN and CDR2 is SVGIG (reference sequence). Trimming took 0 bases from V and 1 from J, leaving 9 bases between them. CDR3 nucleotides: TGTGCCTGGAGTGTACCTAGGCAGAACACTGAAGCTTTCTTT. It specifies CAWSVPRQNTEAFF.

The chain carries TRBV6-5 and TRBJ2-7, with 9 bases aligning to TRBD1. The CDR3 is made up of 15 amino acids. Looked up from germline, CDR1 is MNHEY and CDR2 is SVGAGI. V dropped 6 bases and J dropped 0; count of bases not matched to a gene: 6. The CDR3 loop reads CASRATGGSSYEQYF. In DNA, the CDR3 is TGTGCCAGCAGAGCGACAGGGGGGAGCTCCTACGAGCAGTACTTC.

The rearrangement uses TRBV27 and TRBJ1-2, with D possibly TRBD1 on 5 matching bases. Germline V gives CDR1 MNHEY, CDR2 SMNVEV (reference sequence). V shed 1 base and J shed 7 bases, with 16 bases lying between them. This CDR3 is 15 amino acids long. The CDR3 DNA reads TGTGCCAGCAGTTTATTAGTGCCGGGGGAGGGTGGCTACACCTTC. Encoded protein: CASSLLVPGEGGYTF.